This T cell receptor beta chain was documented in a study of T cells in Graves' hyperthyroidism and ophthalmopathy. In its sample, this clonotype was seen many times. Authors of the study amplified TCR beta CDR3 regions from RNA transcripts. HTBI primers were employed in a first-round RT-PCR of the TCR CDR3. MiXCR was run by TCRdb on the multiplex PCR reads, yielding one entry per CDR3 protein. Of just under 750,000 distinct CDR3 sequences listed, roughly a third are singletons. Across 18 months, stable Graves' hyperthyroidism was marked by no progression to ophthalmopathy. Sequences were obtained from blood. The receptor was derived from a middle-aged woman with Graves' hyperthyroidism.

DNA of the CDR3: TGTGCCAGTAGTATGGGGTTGGCGGGGTCAAGCAATCAGCCCCAGCATTTT. Encoded protein: CASSMGLAGSSNQPQHF. The genes are TRBV19 and TRBJ1-5, with D unclear. This CDR3 is 17 amino acids long. V lost 3 bases, J lost 1 base, and 16 bases lay in between. Germline-derived CDR1 and CDR2 are LNHDA and SQIVND (reference sequence).